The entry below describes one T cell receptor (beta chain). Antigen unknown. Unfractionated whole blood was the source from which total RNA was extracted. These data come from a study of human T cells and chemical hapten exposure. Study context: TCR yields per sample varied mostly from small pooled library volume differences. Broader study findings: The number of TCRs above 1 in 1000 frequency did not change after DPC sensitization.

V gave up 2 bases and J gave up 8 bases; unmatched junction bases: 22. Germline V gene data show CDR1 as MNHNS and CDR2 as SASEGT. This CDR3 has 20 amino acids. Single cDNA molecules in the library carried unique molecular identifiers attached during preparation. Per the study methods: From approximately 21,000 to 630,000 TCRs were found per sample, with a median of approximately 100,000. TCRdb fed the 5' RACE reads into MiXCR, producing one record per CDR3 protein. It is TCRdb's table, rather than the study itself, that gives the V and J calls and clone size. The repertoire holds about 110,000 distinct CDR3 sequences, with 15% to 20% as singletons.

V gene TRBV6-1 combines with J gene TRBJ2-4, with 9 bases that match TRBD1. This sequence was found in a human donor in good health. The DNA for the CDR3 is TGTGCCAGCAGTGAACTATCCGGGGGTCCGGGACAGGGTCCTTTGGACATTCAGTACTTC. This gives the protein CASSELSGGPGQGPLDIQYF.